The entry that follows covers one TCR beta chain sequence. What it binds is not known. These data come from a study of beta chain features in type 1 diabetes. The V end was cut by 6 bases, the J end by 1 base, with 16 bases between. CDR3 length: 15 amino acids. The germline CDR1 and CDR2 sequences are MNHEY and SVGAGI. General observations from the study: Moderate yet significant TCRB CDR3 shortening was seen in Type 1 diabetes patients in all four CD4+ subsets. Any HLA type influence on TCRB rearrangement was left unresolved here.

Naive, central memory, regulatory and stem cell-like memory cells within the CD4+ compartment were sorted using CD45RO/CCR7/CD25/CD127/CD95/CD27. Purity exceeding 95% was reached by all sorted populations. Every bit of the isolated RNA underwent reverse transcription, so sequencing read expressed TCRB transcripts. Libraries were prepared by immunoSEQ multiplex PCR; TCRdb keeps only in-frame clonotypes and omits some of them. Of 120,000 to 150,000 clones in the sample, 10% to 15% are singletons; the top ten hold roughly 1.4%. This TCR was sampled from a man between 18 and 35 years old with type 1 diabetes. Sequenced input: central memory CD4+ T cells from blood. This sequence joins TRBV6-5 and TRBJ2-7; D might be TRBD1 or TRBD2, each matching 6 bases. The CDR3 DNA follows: TGTGCCAGCAGGGAGGGGGATAGCGGATCCTACGAGCAGTACTTC. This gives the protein CASREGDSGSYEQYF.